The source of this TCR beta chain is a study of cytomegalovirus exposure and HLA in healthy donors. Turning to the study itself: Most donors, about 77% of approximately 400 genotyped, fell in the Caucasian-associated ancestry cluster.

To note about this clone: Its matching antigen is unknown.

Study findings and constraints: A later analysis reportedly identified an Asian-associated ancestry cluster as carrying fewer N-insertions than the roughly 700-donor mean. The dataset shows that most TCR sequences were rare, while some public TCRs occurred in many donors. Highest at DRB1 and lowest at HLA-C, TCR association rates differed among HLA loci in a later analysis.

In the PCR, 60 Vbeta and 13 Jbeta primers were used. The table came from immunoSEQ multiplex PCR; TCRdb's copy has only in-frame clones and leaves some out. Of roughly 200,000 clones listed, over 65% are singletons. The TCR sequence derives from a young woman in good health and CMV-seronegative. The sample consisted of PBMCs.

CDR3 protein: CASSVIGGSSYNEQFF. In DNA form, the CDR3 reads TGTGCCAGCAGCGTAATAGGCGGGAGTTCCTACAATGAGCAGTTCTTC. The chain is built from TRBV9 and TRBJ2-1; the match to TRBD2 covers 7 bases. Germline V lookup: CDR1 SGDLS, CDR2 YYNGEE. Trimming removed 1 base from V and 1 base from J; junction bases left unmatched: 5. The CDR3 runs to 16 residues. Drawing the rest from reference TRBV9 and TRBJ2-1, the complete variable domain is DSGVTQTPKHLITATGQRVTLRCSPRSGDLSVYWYQQSLDQGLQFLIQYYNGEERAKGNILERFSAQQFPDLHSELNLSSLELGDSALYFCASSVIGGSSYNEQFFGPGTRLTVL.